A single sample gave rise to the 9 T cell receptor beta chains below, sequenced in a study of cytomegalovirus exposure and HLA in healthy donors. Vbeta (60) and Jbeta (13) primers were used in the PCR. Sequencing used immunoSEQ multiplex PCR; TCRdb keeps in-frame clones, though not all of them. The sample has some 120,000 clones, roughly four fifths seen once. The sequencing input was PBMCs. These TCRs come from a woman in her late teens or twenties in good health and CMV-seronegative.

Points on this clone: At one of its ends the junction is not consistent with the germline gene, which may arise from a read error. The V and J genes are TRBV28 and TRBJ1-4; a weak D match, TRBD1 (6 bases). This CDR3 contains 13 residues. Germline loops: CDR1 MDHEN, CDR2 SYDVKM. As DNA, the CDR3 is TGTACCAGCAGCGACAGGATTAATGAAAAACTGTTTTTT. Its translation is CTSSDRINEKLFF.

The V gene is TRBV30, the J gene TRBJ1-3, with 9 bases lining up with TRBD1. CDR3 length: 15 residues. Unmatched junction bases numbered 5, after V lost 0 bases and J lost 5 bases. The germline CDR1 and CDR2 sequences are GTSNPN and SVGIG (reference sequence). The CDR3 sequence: CAWSVQGAGRNTIYF. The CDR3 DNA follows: TGTGCCTGGAGTGTACAGGGGGCAGGGAGAAACACCATATATTTT. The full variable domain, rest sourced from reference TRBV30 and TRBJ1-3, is SQTIHQWPATLVQPVGSPLSLECTVEGTSNPNLYWYRQAAGRGLQLLFYSVGIGQISSEVPQNLSASRPQDRQFILSSKKLLLSDSGFYLCAWSVQGAGRNTIYFGEGSWLTVV.

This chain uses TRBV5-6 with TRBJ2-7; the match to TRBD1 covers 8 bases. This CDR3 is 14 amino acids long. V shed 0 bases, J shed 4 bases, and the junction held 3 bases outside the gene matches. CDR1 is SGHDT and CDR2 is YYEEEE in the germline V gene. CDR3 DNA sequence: TGTGCCAGCAGCTTGGGCCAGGGGGCTTACGAGCAGTACTTC. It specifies CASSLGQGAYEQYF.

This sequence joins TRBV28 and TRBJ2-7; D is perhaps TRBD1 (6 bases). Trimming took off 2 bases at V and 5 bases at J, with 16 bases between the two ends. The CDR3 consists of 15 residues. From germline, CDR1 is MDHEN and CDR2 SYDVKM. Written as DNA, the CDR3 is TGTGCCAGCAGTTTAAAAGTAACCAGGGGTCACGAGCAGTACTTC. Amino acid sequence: CASSLKVTRGHEQYF.

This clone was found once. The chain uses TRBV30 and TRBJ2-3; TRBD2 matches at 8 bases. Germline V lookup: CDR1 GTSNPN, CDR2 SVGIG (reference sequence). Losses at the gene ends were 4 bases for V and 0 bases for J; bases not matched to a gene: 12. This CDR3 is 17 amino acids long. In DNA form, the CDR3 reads TGTGCCTGGACCGGGTCGTCTGCGGGGGGTAGCACAGATACGCAGTATTTT. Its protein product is CAWTGSSAGGSTDTQYF. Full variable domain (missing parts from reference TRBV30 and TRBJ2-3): SQTIHQWPATLVQPVGSPLSLECTVEGTSNPNLYWYRQAAGRGLQLLFYSVGIGQISSEVPQNLSASRPQDRQFILSSKKLLLSDSGFYLCAWTGSSAGGSTDTQYFGPGTRLTVL.

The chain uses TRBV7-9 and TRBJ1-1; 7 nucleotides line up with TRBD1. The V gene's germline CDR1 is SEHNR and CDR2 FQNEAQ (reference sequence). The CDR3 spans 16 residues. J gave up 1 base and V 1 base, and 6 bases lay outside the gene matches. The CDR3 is CASSLGRGDQNTEAFF. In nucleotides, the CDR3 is TGTGCCAGCAGCTTAGGCAGGGGGGACCAGAACACTGAAGCTTTCTTT.

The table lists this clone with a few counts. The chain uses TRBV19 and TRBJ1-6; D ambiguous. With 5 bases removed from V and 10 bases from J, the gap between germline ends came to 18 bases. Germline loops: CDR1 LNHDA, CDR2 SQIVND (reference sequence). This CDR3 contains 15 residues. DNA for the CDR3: TGTGCCAGTAGTTTTTTGGGCAGATCGGCGTCACCCCTCCACTTT. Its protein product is CASSFLGRSASPLHF. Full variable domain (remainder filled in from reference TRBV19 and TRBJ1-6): DGGITQSPKYLFRKEGQNVTLSCEQNLNHDAMYWYRQDPGQGLRLIYYSQIVNDFQKGDIAEGYSVSREKKESFPLTVTSAQKNPTAFYLCASSFLGRSASPLHFGNGTRLTVT.

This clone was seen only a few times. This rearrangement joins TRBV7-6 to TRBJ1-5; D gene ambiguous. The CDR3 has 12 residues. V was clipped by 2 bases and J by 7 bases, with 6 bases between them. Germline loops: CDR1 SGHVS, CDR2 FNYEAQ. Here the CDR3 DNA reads TGTGCCAGCAGCTTACCGGGGCAGCCCCAGCATTTT. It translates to CASSLPGQPQHF.

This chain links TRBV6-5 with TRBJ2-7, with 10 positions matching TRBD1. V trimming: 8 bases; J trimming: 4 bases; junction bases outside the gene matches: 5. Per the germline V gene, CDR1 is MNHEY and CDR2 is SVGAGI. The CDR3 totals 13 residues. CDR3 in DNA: TGTGCCAGCCGAGGACAGGGGGAATACGAGCAGTACTTC. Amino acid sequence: CASRGQGEYEQYF.